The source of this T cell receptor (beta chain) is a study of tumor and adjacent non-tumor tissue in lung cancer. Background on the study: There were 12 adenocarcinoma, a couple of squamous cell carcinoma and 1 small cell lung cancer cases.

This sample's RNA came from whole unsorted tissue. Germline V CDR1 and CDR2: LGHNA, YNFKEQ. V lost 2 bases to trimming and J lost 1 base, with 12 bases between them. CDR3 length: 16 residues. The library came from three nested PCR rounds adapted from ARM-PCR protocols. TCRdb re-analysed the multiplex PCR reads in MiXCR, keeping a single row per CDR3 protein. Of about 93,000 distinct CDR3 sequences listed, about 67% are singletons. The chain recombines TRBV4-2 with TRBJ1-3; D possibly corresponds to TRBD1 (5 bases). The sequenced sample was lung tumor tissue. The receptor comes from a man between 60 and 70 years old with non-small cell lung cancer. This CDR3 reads CASSQNFRVSGNTIYF. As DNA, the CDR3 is TGTGCCAGCAGCCAAAACTTCAGGGTTTCTGGAAACACCATATATTTT.